This TCR beta chain stems from a study of post-analysis software for immune sequencing data. Regarding the study as a whole: Compared against controls, patients with multiple sclerosis displayed significantly lower normalized Chao1 diversity. When patients were compared with controls, about 5 TRBV segments were more frequent, TRBV5-6, TRBV5-1 and TRBV20-1 among them.

This CDR3 region has 14 residues. Trimming stripped 5 bases from V and 3 bases from J, with 13 bases between. Unique molecular identifiers were built into the TCR beta cDNA libraries. There were about 0.95 to 11 million T cells, and 400,000 to 650,000 cDNA molecules came from them. Each CDR3 protein gets one entry after TCRdb re-called the PCR reads with MiXCR. The sample has roughly 800,000 distinct CDR3 sequences, 25% to 30% seen once; the top ten hold around 0.6%. Points on this clonotype: Its cognate antigen is unknown.

Sequencing input: blood. The TCR was taken from a girl aged 5 to 17 with multiple sclerosis. The gene calls are TRBV12-3 or TRBV12-4 and TRBJ1-1; maybe TRBD1 (5 bases). CDR3 sequence reads: CASSLQGWHTEAFF. The DNA for the CDR3 is TGTGCCAGCAGTCTGCAGGGTTGGCACACTGAAGCTTTCTTT.